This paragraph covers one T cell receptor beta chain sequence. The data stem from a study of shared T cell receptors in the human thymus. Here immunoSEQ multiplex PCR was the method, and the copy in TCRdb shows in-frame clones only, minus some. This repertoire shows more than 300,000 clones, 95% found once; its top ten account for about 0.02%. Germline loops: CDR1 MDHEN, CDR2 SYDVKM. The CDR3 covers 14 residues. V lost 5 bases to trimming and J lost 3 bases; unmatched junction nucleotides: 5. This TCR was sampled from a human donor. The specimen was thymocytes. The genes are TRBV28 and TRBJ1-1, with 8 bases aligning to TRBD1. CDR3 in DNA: TGTGCCAGCAGTGCCACAGGGGGTGACACTGAAGCTTTCTTT. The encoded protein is CASSATGGDTEAFF.